The 19 T cell receptor beta chains listed next were all sequenced from one sample in a study of CD8+ T cells in alopecia areata. Treatment reported: oral pan-JAK inhibitor, 5-10 mg twice daily. Reverse transcribed after extraction, RNA yielded cDNA as the sequencing template. Libraries were prepared by immunoSEQ multiplex PCR; TCRdb keeps only in-frame clonotypes and omits some of them. This table has 120,000 to 150,000 clones, around 86% appearing once. The sample in question was CD8+ T cells sorted from blood, obtained at week 4, from a patient treated with tofacitinib. The origin of the receptors is a human donor with alopecia areata.

J is TRBJ2-2 and V is TRBV6-5; no firm D call. The CDR3 totals 13 residues. Trimming left V 5 bases short and J 8 bases short, with 12 bases between. The germline V gene has CDR1 MNHEY and CDR2 SVGAGI. The CDR3 protein is CASSQWNEGELFF. The CDR3 nucleotides are TGTGCCAGCAGTCAATGGAACGAGGGGGAGCTGTTTTTT.

The rearrangement uses TRBV10-3 and TRBJ1-1; D is uncertain. CDR1 and CDR2 (germline): ENHRY, SYGVKD. The CDR3 covers 12 residues. V lost 5 bases to trimming and J lost 2 bases, with 6 bases between them. In nucleotides, the CDR3 is TGTGCCATCAGTCCAGGAAACACTGAAGCTTTCTTT. Protein: CAISPGNTEAFF.

This chain joins TRBV29-1 and TRBJ2-5, with TRBD1 matching 8 bases. CDR1 is SQVTM and CDR2 is ANQGSEA in the germline V gene. CDR3 size: 12 residues. The V segment lost 5 bases and the J segment 5 bases; nucleotides outside the gene matches: 4. CDR3 bases: TGCAGCGTTAGAACAGGGGGGGAGACCCAGTACTTC. Its translation: CSVRTGGETQYF.

V is TRBV9 and J is TRBJ2-1; no definite D call. The CDR3 totals 15 residues. Germline loops: CDR1 SGDLS, CDR2 YYNGEE. V was clipped by 3 bases and J by 1 base, with 11 bases between them. The CDR3 nucleotides read TGTGCCAGCAGCGCCTCTTTCGCGTCCTACAATGAGCAGTTCTTC. This translates into CASSASFASYNEQFF.

The chain combines TRBV7-9 with TRBJ2-2; 10 bases line up with TRBD2. The V gene's germline CDR1 is SEHNR and CDR2 FQNEAQ (reference sequence). CDR3 length: 16 amino acids. Trimming took 5 bases from V and 5 from J; bases not matched to a gene: 8. CDR3 amino acids: CASSASGGLATGELFF. DNA of the CDR3: TGTGCCAGCAGCGCTAGCGGGGGTCTCGCTACCGGGGAGCTGTTTTTT.

V gene TRBV4-1 combines with J gene TRBJ2-1; 8 nucleotides line up with TRBD2. V was clipped by 2 bases and J by 0 bases; unmatched bases: 0. The CDR3 is made up of 15 amino acids. Germline values: CDR1 MGHRA, CDR2 YSYEKL. The CDR3 nucleotides are TGCGCCAGCAGCCAAACTAGCGGCTCCTACAATGAGCAGTTCTTC. The encoded protein is CASSQTSGSYNEQFF.

This clone was seen more than once but under ten times. This sequence joins TRBV29-1 and TRBJ1-1; 11 nucleotides align to TRBD1. The germline V gene has CDR1 SQVTM and CDR2 ANQGSEA. Trimming removed 6 bases from V and 3 bases from J; junction bases left unmatched: 9. The CDR3 contains 15 residues. DNA of the CDR3: TGCAGCGTCGCACCTGGACAGGGGGCGGACACTGAAGCTTTCTTT. Amino acid sequence: CSVAPGQGADTEAFF.

J is TRBJ2-2 and V is TRBV5-1; D might be TRBD1 or TRBD2, each matching 5 bases. Germline V CDR1 and CDR2: SGHRS, YFSETQ. V dropped 2 bases and J dropped 3 bases, with 8 bases sitting between them. The CDR3 has 14 amino acids. In nucleotides, the CDR3 is TGCGCCAGCAGCTTTGGGGGAGACACCGGGGAGCTGTTTTTT. Protein: CASSFGGDTGELFF.

The chain links TRBV7-9 to TRBJ2-1; D is undetermined. Per germline, CDR1 SEHNR and CDR2 FQNEAQ (reference sequence). The CDR3 is made up of 13 amino acids. V lost 2 bases, J lost 8 bases, and 10 bases lay in between. CDR3 residues: CASSLFVRDEQFF. CDR3 DNA sequence: TGTGCCAGCAGCTTATTTGTTCGGGATGAGCAGTTCTTC.

V is TRBV4-1 and J is TRBJ2-7; no clear D. Looked up from germline, CDR1 is MGHRA and CDR2 is YSYEKL. This CDR3 comprises 16 residues. The germline V and J ends were trimmed by 0 bases and 2 bases, with 14 bases remaining between them. Written as DNA, the CDR3 is TGCGCCAGCAGCCAAGAAGTGTCCGACCACACCTACGAGCAGTACTTC. Protein: CASSQEVSDHTYEQYF.

The rearrangement joins TRBV29-1 to TRBJ2-4; D might be TRBD2 (6 bases). The CDR3 runs 15 residues. V dropped 4 bases and J dropped 6 bases, with 19 bases sitting between them. Germline CDR1 and CDR2: SQVTM and ANQGSEA. CDR3 sequence (DNA): TGCAGCGTTGGCGATGGGCGGGATGAGATAAACATTCAGTACTTC. Its translation: CSVGDGRDEINIQYF.

The chain couples TRBV6-5 to TRBJ1-5; D call uncertain. The CDR3 is 14 amino acids. V lost 2 bases and J 3 bases, leaving 8 bases between the germline ends. Germline CDR1 and CDR2: MNHEY and SVGAGI. This CDR3 is CASSYEGYNQPQHF. CDR3 bases: TGTGCCAGCAGTTACGAGGGTTACAATCAGCCCCAGCATTTT.

The J gene is TRBJ2-1, the V gene TRBV30; D unclear. V lost 5 bases, J lost 4 bases, and 6 bases lay in between. The length of the CDR3 is 11 residues. Germline CDR1 and CDR2: GTSNPN and SVGIG (reference sequence). CDR3 coding DNA: TGTGCCTGGGAAGATTACAATGAGCAGTTCTTC. Translation gives CAWEDYNEQFF.

The V and J genes are TRBV29-1 and TRBJ2-7; maybe TRBD1 (6 bases). In germline, CDR1 is SQVTM, CDR2 ANQGSEA. V was trimmed by 0 bases and J by 2 bases, leaving 14 bases between them. CDR3 size: 15 residues. CDR3 in amino acids: CSVEDSAGETYEQYF. The CDR3 DNA is TGCAGCGTTGAAGATTCAGCAGGGGAAACCTACGAGCAGTACTTC.

The rearrangement links TRBV6-6 to TRBJ2-3, with a possible D match to TRBD1 (6 bases). V shed 2 bases and J shed 3 bases, with 12 bases lying between them. Germline V lookup: CDR1 MNHNY, CDR2 SVGAGI (reference sequence). There are 15 residues in the CDR3. The CDR3: CASSYPSRGTDTQYF. In DNA form, the CDR3 reads TGTGCCAGCAGTTACCCCTCTAGGGGGACAGATACGCAGTATTTT.

In its sample, this clone was seen once. The sample carries other DNA sequences with the same CDR3. The chain has TRBV29-1 and TRBJ1-1; unclear D gene. The CDR3 has 10 residues. The ends were cut back, 4 bases at V and 5 bases at J, with 5 bases in the middle. Germline V gene sequence: CDR1 SQVTM, CDR2 ANQGSEA. The CDR3 reads CSVVVTEAFF. CDR3 nucleotide sequence: TGCAGCGTTGTTGTAACTGAAGCTTTCTTT.

The chain is built from TRBV13 and TRBJ2-7; D is ambiguous. The CDR3 length is 13 residues. Germline V gene sequence: CDR1 PRHDT, CDR2 FYEKMQ (reference sequence). Trimming took 1 base from V and 10 from J, leaving 14 bases between them. CDR3 loop: CASSLAPDEVQYF. CDR3 DNA: TGTGCCAGCAGCTTAGCCCCCGACGAGGTCCAGTACTTC.

V gene TRBV27 combines with J gene TRBJ2-7; no clear D. The CDR3 runs to 14 residues. Germline V gives CDR1 MNHEY, CDR2 SMNVEV (reference sequence). The V and J ends lost 3 bases and 0 bases respectively, with 9 bases between them. As DNA, the CDR3 is TGTGCCAGCAGTTTTGAGCCGTTCTCCTACGAGCAGTACTTC. Its translation is CASSFEPFSYEQYF.

The rearrangement joins TRBV29-1 to TRBJ1-2; possible D gene TRBD1, 5 bases. This CDR3 is built from 13 residues. V lost 6 bases to trimming and J lost 2 bases, with 13 bases between them. Looked up from germline, CDR1 is SQVTM and CDR2 is ANQGSEA. The CDR3 coding sequence is TGCAGCGTCGACAGCGACAGCAACTATGGCTACACCTTC. Translated: CSVDSDSNYGYTF.